The 19 T cell receptor beta chains below were found in one sample sequenced in a study of blood T cell repertoires in COVID-19. This table comes from immunoSEQ multiplex PCR, and its TCRdb copy is limited to in-frame clones, with some not included. The profile covers 90,000 to 150,000 clones, with around 80% appearing a single time and approximately 4% taken by the ten largest. The material sequenced was peripheral blood. These receptors were collected from a woman of 80 years or more with acute or convalescent COVID-19.

The V and J genes are TRBV2 and TRBJ2-2, with D perhaps TRBD1 (5 bases). The germline V and J ends were trimmed by 6 bases and 0 bases, with 8 bases remaining between them. Germline CDR1 SNHLY, CDR2 FYNNEI. This CDR3 has 14 amino acids. CDR3 nucleotides: TGTGCCAGCAGGCCACAGGCGAACACCGGGGAGCTGTTTTTT. Protein sequence: CASRPQANTGELFF.

The chain combines TRBV9 with TRBJ1-2; no clear D. Germline V gene sequence: CDR1 SGDLS, CDR2 YYNGEE. The CDR3 contains 13 residues. Trimming removed 3 bases at V and 8 bases at J, with 14 bases between. This CDR3 reads CASSGRDTGGYTF. Written as DNA, the CDR3 is TGTGCCAGCAGCGGGAGAGATACGGGAGGCTACACCTTC.

V gene TRBV11-2 combines with J gene TRBJ2-1; 10 nucleotides match TRBD2. This CDR3 is built from 15 residues. Germline CDR1 is SGHAT and CDR2 is FQNNGV. Trimming removed 3 bases from V and 5 bases from J; junction bases left unmatched: 4. The CDR3 nucleotides are TGTGCCAGCAGCTTCCGGACTAGCGGTAACAATGAGCAGTTCTTC. Translated, it gives CASSFRTSGNNEQFF. The variable domain in full, with the rest retrieved from reference TRBV11-2 and TRBJ2-1, is EAGVAQSPRYKIIEKRQSVAFWCNPISGHATLYWYQQILGQGPKLLIQFQNNGVVDDSQLPKDRFSAERLKGVDSTLKIQPAKLEDSAVYLCASSFRTSGNNEQFFGPGTRLTVL.

The chain uses TRBV7-2 and TRBJ1-2, with a weak D call TRBD1 (5 bases). Trimming took off 3 bases at V and 6 bases at J, with 17 bases between the two ends. This CDR3 comprises 15 residues. Germline V CDR1 and CDR2: SGHTA, FQGNSA. This CDR3 is CASSFGTQPWDGYTF. CDR3 in DNA: TGTGCCAGCAGCTTCGGGACTCAGCCCTGGGATGGCTACACCTTC.

The chain has TRBV19 and TRBJ1-6, with 7 bases matching TRBD1. In germline, CDR1 is LNHDA, CDR2 SQIVND (reference sequence). This CDR3 is built from 14 residues. The trim removed 4 bases at V and 9 bases at J, leaving 6 bases unmatched. The CDR3 loop reads CASSKGGLASPLHF. The CDR3 bases are TGTGCCAGTAGTAAAGGGGGCTTAGCTTCACCCCTCCACTTT.

This sequence joins TRBV6-1 and TRBJ1-6; D gene unclear. The germline gives CDR1 MNHNS, CDR2 SASEGT. V shed 7 bases and J shed 0 bases, with 10 bases lying between them. This CDR3 region has 15 residues. Here the CDR3 DNA reads TGTGCCAGCAAAATAGAGAGCTCCTATAATTCACCCCTCCACTTT. Amino acids: CASKIESSYNSPLHF.

This clone was counted once. V usage is TRBV28 and J usage is TRBJ1-5; D not resolved. CDR1 and CDR2 (germline): MDHEN, SYDVKM. This CDR3 has 14 amino acids. V lost 5 bases, J lost 5 bases, and 13 bases lay in between. CDR3 DNA sequence: TGTGCCAGCAGTCCACTCACCGGGGATCAGCCCCAGCATTTT. This codes for CASSPLTGDQPQHF.

The genes are TRBV19 and TRBJ2-7; tentative D call: TRBD1 (6 bases). CDR1 and CDR2 (germline): LNHDA, SQIVND (reference sequence). The CDR3 contains 13 residues. V lost 6 bases and J 2 bases, leaving 11 bases between the germline ends. The CDR3 loop reads CASRQGGTYEQYF. The CDR3 nucleotides read TGTGCCAGTAGACAGGGCGGAACCTACGAGCAGTACTTC. The variable domain in full, completed from reference TRBV19 and TRBJ2-7, reads DGGITQSPKYLFRKEGQNVTLSCEQNLNHDAMYWYRQDPGQGLRLIYYSQIVNDFQKGDIAEGYSVSREKKESFPLTVTSAQKNPTAFYLCASRQGGTYEQYFGPGTRLTVT.

This sequence joins TRBV5-4 and TRBJ2-1, with 11 nucleotides matching TRBD2. The V gene end was trimmed by 4 bases and the J gene end by 6 bases; junction bases not matched to a gene: 9. The CDR3 contains 16 residues. Germline CDR1 and CDR2: SGHNT and YYREEE (reference sequence). The CDR3 sequence is CASSGRFGTSGNEQFF. Written as DNA, the CDR3 is TGTGCCAGCAGCGGCCGATTCGGGACTAGCGGCAATGAGCAGTTCTTC.

The chain links TRBV5-4 to TRBJ1-2, with D perhaps matching TRBD1 (5 bases). The V end lost 3 bases, the J end lost 7 bases, and 16 bases lay between the germline ends. The CDR3 contains 14 residues. Germline values: CDR1 SGHNT, CDR2 YYREEE (reference sequence). CDR3 bases: TGTGCCAGCAGCTACGGGACTACCTCCCGTGGCTACACCTTC. It is translated as CASSYGTTSRGYTF.

This chain links TRBV30 with TRBJ2-5; 9 nucleotides align to TRBD2. V shed 0 bases, J shed 4 bases, and the junction held 0 bases outside the gene matches. From germline, CDR1 is GTSNPN and CDR2 SVGIG (reference sequence). This CDR3 has 13 residues. CDR3 nucleotide sequence: TGTGCCTGGAGTGTACTAGCGGGAGAGACCCAGTACTTC. Amino acids: CAWSVLAGETQYF.

CDR3 sequence reads: CASSLGRANTGELFF. CDR3 DNA: TGTGCCAGCAGCTTAGGACGGGCGAACACCGGGGAGCTGTTTTTT. The chain links TRBV7-9 to TRBJ2-2, with D uncertain. Trimming pared 1 base from V and 0 bases from J, leaving 6 bases between. The CDR3 runs to 15 residues. Germline V gene data show CDR1 as SEHNR and CDR2 as FQNEAQ (reference sequence).

This clone appeared a single time. The chain joins TRBV7-3 to TRBJ1-5; no clear D. Germline lookup yields CDR1 SGHTA and CDR2 FQGTGA. Deletions cut 1 base from V and 0 bases from J, with 13 bases between. CDR3 length equals 17 residues. The CDR3: CASSLMAAQYSNQPQHF. The CDR3 DNA reads as TGTGCCAGCAGCTTAATGGCGGCGCAGTATAGCAATCAGCCCCAGCATTTT.

The chain has TRBV7-9 and TRBJ2-2, with TRBD2 matching 8 bases. Germline V gene sequence: CDR1 SEHNR, CDR2 FQNEAQ (reference sequence). J lost 7 bases, V lost 2 bases, and 6 bases had no gene match. This CDR3 has 15 amino acids. The chain's CDR3 is CASSLPGGPIGELFF. DNA for the CDR3: TGTGCCAGCAGCTTACCGGGAGGGCCGATCGGGGAGCTGTTTTTT.

The rearrangement joins TRBV27 to TRBJ1-5; 7 nucleotides agree with TRBD1. This CDR3 has 14 residues. Unmatched junction bases numbered 7, after V lost 5 bases and J lost 6 bases. Germline assignment: CDR1 MNHEY and CDR2 SMNVEV (reference sequence). The CDR3 nucleotides are TGTGCCAGCAGTGCACGACAGGGAGGTCAGCCCCAGCATTTT. Protein sequence: CASSARQGGQPQHF.

The rearrangement joins TRBV4-3 to TRBJ2-3; D might be TRBD2 (5 bases). The V and J ends lost 6 bases and 6 bases respectively, with 10 bases between them. Germline loops: CDR1 LGHNA, CDR2 YSLEER. The CDR3 extends over 12 amino acids. CDR3: CASRGLADTQYF. CDR3 coding DNA: TGCGCCAGCAGGGGATTAGCGGATACGCAGTATTTT.

This chain links TRBV18 with TRBJ1-3; TRBD1 aligns across 8 bases. J gave up 1 base and V 5 bases, and 4 bases lay outside the gene matches. Germline V gene lookup returns CDR1 KGHSH and CDR2 LQKENI. CDR3 length: 15 residues. The CDR3 is CASSGGQGSGNTIYF. CDR3 DNA: TGTGCCAGCTCAGGAGGACAGGGATCTGGAAACACCATATATTTT.

The chain uses TRBV6-2 or TRBV6-3 and TRBJ2-5; 12 bases align to TRBD2. This CDR3 has 15 amino acids. Looked up from germline, CDR1 is MNHEY and CDR2 is SVGEGT. Trimming removed 5 bases from V and 1 base from J; junction bases left unmatched: 2. In nucleotides, the CDR3 is TGTGCCAGCAGTCGACTAGCGGGAGCCCAAGAGACCCAGTACTTC. Amino acid sequence: CASSRLAGAQETQYF.

The gene calls are TRBV11-2 and TRBJ2-1; no clear D. Germline lookup yields CDR1 SGHAT and CDR2 FQNNGV. This CDR3 spans 13 amino acids. V lost 5 bases and J 3 bases, leaving 8 bases between the germline ends. CDR3 in DNA: TGTGCCAGCAGCCTAACGGGCTACAATGAGCAGTTCTTC. This codes for CASSLTGYNEQFF.